The 5 T cell receptor beta chains in this list originate from one sample, sequenced in a study of blood T cells in healthy people across ages. Using a J-beta primer mix together with a sample-barcoded 5' primer, a second PCR was run for roughly 6 to 12 cycles. TCRdb independently ran MiXCR on the 5' RACE reads; one entry per CDR3 protein. The repertoire holds almost 800,000 distinct CDR3 sequences, with 55% to 75% as singletons. The specimen sequenced was blood. Receptors originate from a man under 40 in good health.

The chain is built from TRBV6-2 or TRBV6-3 and TRBJ2-5; the D gene could be TRBD1 or TRBD2 (5 bases each). Looked up from germline, CDR1 is MNHEY and CDR2 is SVGEGT. The CDR3 is 15 residues long. V was clipped by 5 bases and J by 3 bases, with 16 bases between them. CDR3 sequence (DNA): TGTGCCAGCAGTAAACTAGGGGTGTCGGAAGAGACCCAGTACTTC. Translation: CASSKLGVSEETQYF.

The chain carries TRBV20-1 and TRBJ2-1, with 8 bases matching TRBD1. Germline V lookup: CDR1 DFQATT, CDR2 SNEGSKA (reference sequence). There are 14 residues in the CDR3. J gave up 6 bases and V 3 bases, and 7 bases lay outside the gene matches. CDR3 nucleotide sequence: TGCAGTGCTAGGTATCAGGGGGCGCGCAATGAGCAGTTCTTC. Translation gives CSARYQGARNEQFF.

This clonotype occurred a few times. J is TRBJ2-1 and V is TRBV7-2; TRBD2 aligns across 8 bases. V lost 1 base and J lost 7; bases outside the gene matches: 9. The CDR3 length is 16 residues. The germline V gene has CDR1 SGHTA and CDR2 FQGNSA. The CDR3 spells CASSLVPGGPWNEQFF. The CDR3 bases are TGTGCCAGCAGCTTAGTACCGGGAGGGCCGTGGAATGAGCAGTTCTTC.

The V and J genes are TRBV20-1 and TRBJ2-5; D remains ambiguous. The J call may be faulty, since TRBJ2-7 better matches the DNA end. The CDR3 totals 13 residues. The germline V gene has CDR1 DFQATT and CDR2 SNEGSKA (reference sequence). CDR3 region: CSARDPFGDEQYF. The CDR3 coding sequence is TGCAGTGCTAGAGATCCGTTTGGGGACGAGCAGTACTTC.

A single count supports this clonotype. The chain is built from TRBV29-1 and TRBJ2-3, with TRBD2 matching over 7 bases. This CDR3 spans 15 amino acids. The trim removed 6 bases at V and 1 base at J, leaving 10 bases unmatched. Per the germline V gene, CDR1 is SQVTM and CDR2 is ANQGSEA. In DNA form, the CDR3 reads TGCAGCGTGGGGTTGAGCGGGGCGGGCACAGATACGCAGTATTTT. It specifies CSVGLSGAGTDTQYF.